This TCR beta chain was captured in a study of PD-1 blockade in classical Hodgkin lymphoma. Study-wide results and caveats: Why repertoires differed is undefined; disease activity or prior therapy possibly contributed. Those starting nivolumab under 1 year post-ASCT were excluded. Reported baseline diversity: healthy donors highest, relapsed/refractory patients lowest.

Trimming pared 4 bases from V and 1 base from J, leaving 10 bases between. This CDR3 is 14 amino acids long. Germline V gene lookup returns CDR1 MGHRA and CDR2 YSYEKL. Every patient experienced relapse after autologous stem cell transplantation, and brentuximab vedotin exposure varied. TCRdb's table, derived via immunoSEQ multiplex PCR, lists solely in-frame clones and lacks some. The data contain around 65,000 clones, more than 80% of them seen just once; the ten biggest clones take up about 15%. Comment on this clone: Antigen unknown.

The starting material was peripheral blood mononuclear cells (PBMCs), obtained at baseline. The clonotype was recovered from a human donor with classical Hodgkin lymphoma. The rearrangement joins TRBV4-1 to TRBJ1-1, with D tentatively TRBD1 (5 bases). CDR3 bases: TGCGCCAGCAGCCCCGGGACGGGGAACACTGAAGCTTTCTTT. This codes for CASSPGTGNTEAFF.